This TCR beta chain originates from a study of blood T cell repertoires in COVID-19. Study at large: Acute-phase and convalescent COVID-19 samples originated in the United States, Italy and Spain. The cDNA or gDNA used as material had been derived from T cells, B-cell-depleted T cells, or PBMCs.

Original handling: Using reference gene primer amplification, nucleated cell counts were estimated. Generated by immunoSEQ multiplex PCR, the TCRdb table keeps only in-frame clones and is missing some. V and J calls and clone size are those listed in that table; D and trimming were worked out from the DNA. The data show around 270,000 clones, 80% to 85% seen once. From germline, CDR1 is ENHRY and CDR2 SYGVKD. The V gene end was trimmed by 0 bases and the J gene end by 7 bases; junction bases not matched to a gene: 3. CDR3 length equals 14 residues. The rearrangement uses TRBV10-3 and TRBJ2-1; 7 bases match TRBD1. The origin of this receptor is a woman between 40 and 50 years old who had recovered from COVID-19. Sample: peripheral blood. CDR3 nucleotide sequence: TGTGCCATCAGTGAGTCGAGGGACAGAAATGAGCAGTTCTTC. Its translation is CAISESRDRNEQFF.